The next 23 T cell receptor beta chains were all read from a single sample in a study of OX40 agonist ivuxolimab in advanced cancers. Generated by immunoSEQ multiplex PCR, the TCRdb table keeps only in-frame clones and is missing some. The sample records 65,000 to 75,000 clones, more than 75% being singletons. Sequences were derived from CD4+ or CD8+ T cells sorted from blood, sampled in a trial of the OX40 agonist ivuxolimab. The receptors shown here come from an adult with an advanced solid tumor such as melanoma, head and neck, liver or kidney cancer.

This chain joins TRBV5-4 and TRBJ2-1; 13 bases match TRBD2. Germline-derived CDR1 and CDR2 are SGHNT and YYREEE (reference sequence). This CDR3 has 14 amino acids. With 6 bases clipped from V and 8 bases from J, the junction kept 5 bases outside the gene matches. CDR3 sequence reads: CASTLAGGPYEQFF. CDR3 sequence (DNA): TGTGCCAGCACACTAGCGGGGGGGCCCTATGAGCAGTTCTTC.

The chain recombines TRBV5-4 with TRBJ2-1; D unclear. The CDR3 consists of 15 residues. Germline V gene data show CDR1 as SGHNT and CDR2 as YYREEE (reference sequence). The V end was cut by 0 bases, the J end by 0 bases, with 7 bases between. The CDR3 region is CASSLDWSSYNEQFF. CDR3 DNA: TGTGCCAGCAGCTTGGACTGGAGCTCCTACAATGAGCAGTTCTTC.

This clone was detected once. This chain links TRBV6-1 with TRBJ2-1, with 7 nucleotides matching TRBD1. The CDR3 totals 15 residues. The trim removed 7 bases at V and 0 bases at J, leaving 6 bases unmatched. CDR1 MNHNS and CDR2 SASEGT come from the germline V gene. In DNA, the CDR3 is TGTGCCAGCAATCGGGACAGCGGCTCCTACAATGAGCAGTTCTTC. Translation: CASNRDSGSYNEQFF.

The chain uses TRBV7-2 and TRBJ1-5; D is uncertain. This CDR3 spans 14 amino acids. Looked up from germline, CDR1 is SGHTA and CDR2 is FQGNSA. V was trimmed by 0 bases and J by 3 bases, leaving 6 bases between them. CDR3 DNA sequence: TGTGCCAGCAGCTTAGCACAGCCCAATCAGCCCCAGCATTTT. Translation: CASSLAQPNQPQHF.

This clone was picked up a small number of times. V is TRBV9 and J is TRBJ1-5; D not certain. Germline CDR1 and CDR2: SGDLS and YYNGEE. With 3 bases removed from V and 3 bases from J, the gap between germline ends came to 7 bases. This CDR3 has 13 residues. The CDR3 is CASSAEINQPQHF. CDR3 DNA sequence: TGTGCCAGCAGCGCCGAGATCAATCAGCCCCAGCATTTT.

The V call is TRBV28, the J call TRBJ2-5, with D maybe TRBD2 (7 bases). CDR1 and CDR2 from the germline V gene are MDHEN and SYDVKM. V lost 5 bases to trimming and J lost 5 bases, with 18 bases between them. The CDR3 is 15 residues long. The CDR3 loop is CASSPASGGGETQYF. CDR3 nucleotide sequence: TGTGCCAGCAGTCCGGCTAGCGGAGGGGGGGAGACCCAGTACTTC.

This clone was observed a handful of times. This CDR3 is CASTTPGQGGTEAFF. Here the CDR3 DNA reads TGTGCCAGCACGACACCGGGACAGGGAGGAACTGAAGCTTTCTTT. The V and J genes are TRBV7-9 and TRBJ1-1, with 9 bases matching TRBD1. Germline CDR1 SEHNR, CDR2 FQNEAQ (reference sequence). With V trimmed by 7 bases and J by 5 bases, 11 bases remained unmatched. The CDR3 is made up of 15 amino acids.

V is TRBV29-1 and J is TRBJ2-7; 8 bases line up with TRBD1. This CDR3 spans 17 amino acids. Germline-derived CDR1 and CDR2 are SQVTM and ANQGSEA. V dropped 1 base and J dropped 0; count of bases not matched to a gene: 11. The CDR3 sequence is CSVEAPQTGVNSYEQYF. CDR3 DNA sequence: TGCAGCGTTGAAGCGCCACAGACAGGGGTTAACTCCTACGAGCAGTACTTC.

This clone was counted between two and nine times. V usage is TRBV21-1 and J usage is TRBJ1-1. TRBV21-1 is tagged as a pseudogene. The length of the CDR3 is 15 residues. CDR3 in DNA: TGTGCCATCCCCCACCGGTACTTCGGTGGCACTGAAGCTTTCTTT. Translating it yields CAIPHRYFGGTEAFF.

The V and J genes are TRBV2 and TRBJ2-3, with 7 bases fitting TRBD2. Germline lookup yields CDR1 SNHLY and CDR2 FYNNEI. The junction had 6 bases not matched to a gene; V was cut back by 6 bases and J by 0 bases. The CDR3 contains 15 residues. The CDR3 region is CASRRSGASTDTQYF. CDR3 bases: TGTGCCAGCAGAAGGAGCGGGGCTAGCACAGATACGCAGTATTTT.

This sequence joins TRBV27 and TRBJ2-4; TRBD1 aligns across 9 bases. CDR3 length: 13 residues. V lost 7 bases and J lost 8; bases outside the gene matches: 6. CDR1 is MNHEY and CDR2 is SMNVEV in the germline V gene (reference sequence). The CDR3 bases are TGTGCCAGCATGGGGACAGGGCAAGACATTCAGTACTTC. It codes for CASMGTGQDIQYF.

This clone has only a few counts. The rearrangement uses TRBV5-3 and TRBJ2-5; D is possibly TRBD2 (6 bases). TRBV5-3 is reported as an ORF; its role is uncertain. V was clipped by 0 bases and J by 2 bases, with 23 bases between them. This CDR3 has 19 residues. The CDR3: CARSLESLRFSGPQETQYF. The DNA of the CDR3 is TGTGCCAGAAGCTTGGAGTCGTTGCGATTCAGCGGGCCTCAAGAGACCCAGTACTTC.

This clone was detected only once. The genes are TRBV5-4 and TRBJ2-1; the D is unclear. Between the trimmed V and J ends, which lost 1 base and 10 bases, there was a span of 15 bases. CDR3 length: 14 amino acids. The germline V gene has CDR1 SGHNT and CDR2 YYREEE (reference sequence). Here the CDR3 DNA reads TGTGCCAGCAGCTTGATATACGGCCACGTGGAGCAGTTCTTC. The encoded protein is CASSLIYGHVEQFF.

The sample holds one count of this clone. The V call is TRBV7-9, the J call TRBJ2-5; 8 bases fit TRBD1. V was clipped by 4 bases and J by 4 bases; unmatched bases: 8. The CDR3 runs 15 residues. Per germline, CDR1 SEHNR and CDR2 FQNEAQ (reference sequence). The CDR3 loop reads CASSSGTGLRETQYF. CDR3 bases: TGTGCCAGCAGCTCGGGGACAGGTCTGCGAGAGACCCAGTACTTC.

V and J are TRBV7-3 and TRBJ2-7, with a weak D call TRBD1 (6 bases). V lost 0 bases and J lost 7, with 10 bases in between. Germline values: CDR1 SGHTA, CDR2 FQGTGA. The CDR3 consists of 13 residues. DNA of the CDR3: TGTGCCAGCAGCTTAACTCTCCAGGGGGAGCAGTACTTC. This encodes CASSLTLQGEQYF.

The chain couples TRBV5-1 to TRBJ2-5; no definite D call. CDR3 length equals 15 residues. The germline gives CDR1 SGHRS, CDR2 YFSETQ. V was clipped by 0 bases and J by 3 bases, with 12 bases between them. CDR3 in amino acids: CASSLAPNTKETQYF. The CDR3, as DNA: TGCGCCAGCAGCTTGGCCCCGAACACCAAAGAGACCCAGTACTTC.

This clone was observed a few times. The chain is built from TRBV4-1 and TRBJ1-4; D is unclear. CDR3 size: 13 residues. V was clipped by 2 bases and J by 8 bases, with 9 bases between them. From germline, CDR1 is MGHRA and CDR2 YSYEKL. The DNA of the CDR3 is TGCGCCAGCAGCCAATGGCGTGGGGAAAAACTGTTTTTT. Residues: CASSQWRGEKLFF.

The V gene is TRBV2, the J gene TRBJ2-5, with 9 bases identical to TRBD2. In germline, CDR1 is SNHLY, CDR2 FYNNEI. V lost 7 bases, J lost 4 bases, and 7 bases stayed unmatched. CDR3 size: 14 residues. CDR3 sequence (DNA): TGTGCCAGCAACGCGGGAGGGCCTCGAGAGACCCAGTACTTC. This codes for CASNAGGPRETQYF. Drawing the rest from reference TRBV2 and TRBJ2-5, the complete variable domain is EPEVTQTPSHQVTQMGQEVILRCVPISNHLYFYWYRQILGQKVEFLVSFYNNEISEKSEIFDDQFSVERPDGSNFTLKIRSTKLEDSAMYFCASNAGGPRETQYFGPGTRLLVL.

This rearrangement joins TRBV5-1 to TRBJ1-1, with no clear D. The germline V and J ends were trimmed by 0 bases and 10 bases, with 19 bases remaining between them. CDR1 is SGHRS, CDR2 YFSETQ, per germline. This CDR3 is built from 15 residues. DNA for the CDR3: TGCGCCAGCAGCTTGGAAAGGGTCGGAAGGGATCCAGCTTTCTTT. The encoded protein is CASSLERVGRDPAFF.

The V call is TRBV7-3, the J call TRBJ2-1, with a tentative D call TRBD2 (6 bases). The germline gives CDR1 SGHTA, CDR2 FQGTGA. The CDR3 contains 16 residues. V was trimmed by 3 bases and J by 4 bases, leaving 16 bases between them. The CDR3 sequence is CASSLGLAPEYNEQFF. CDR3 sequence (DNA): TGTGCCAGCAGCTTGGGTCTAGCGCCCGAATACAATGAGCAGTTCTTC.

J is TRBJ2-4 and V is TRBV5-1; 8 positions agree with TRBD2. V lost 4 bases and J lost 8; bases outside the gene matches: 8. Germline CDR1 and CDR2: SGHRS and YFSETQ. The CDR3 extends over 14 amino acids. CDR3 coding DNA: TGCGCCAGCAGCCCAACATCTAGCGGGCACATTCAGTACTTC. It translates to CASSPTSSGHIQYF.

The chain has TRBV28 and TRBJ2-2; TRBD1 matches at 12 bases. This CDR3 spans 19 amino acids. J gave up 4 bases and V 1 base, and 10 bases lay outside the gene matches. Germline assignment: CDR1 MDHEN and CDR2 SYDVKM. The DNA for the CDR3 is TGTGCCAGCAGTTTATATGGGACAGGGGGCGGGGCGGGCACCGGGGAGCTGTTTTTT. It translates to CASSLYGTGGGAGTGELFF.

The chain couples TRBV2 to TRBJ1-2; no definite D call. Germline V gives CDR1 SNHLY, CDR2 FYNNEI. This CDR3 comprises 12 residues. V was cut by 6 bases and J by 4 bases, with 9 bases left in between. The CDR3 protein is CASSGRTYGYTF. CDR3 nucleotide sequence: TGTGCCAGCAGCGGACGGACCTATGGCTACACCTTC.